Sequencing of this T cell receptor beta chain was carried out in a study of T-cell reconstitution after alpha-beta-depleted transplantation in children. Study-wide findings and caveats: Alpha-beta T cells present about two months after transplant were reported to originate from several hundred expanded graft clones. For some patients, TCRbeta diversity was high at day 60 because of recipient T cells and thymic progenitors that survived. One year post-transplant, T-cell counts and diversity were largely derived from T cells produced anew.

This clonotype was detected many times. Its cognate antigen is unknown. The CDR3 runs to 13 residues. CDR1 is SGHRS and CDR2 is YFSETQ in the germline V gene. V was clipped by 4 bases and J by 7 bases, with 12 bases between them. Researchers prepared the TCRbeta library using unique molecular identifiers, the study reports. TCRdb itself ran the PCR reads through MiXCR, one entry per CDR3 protein. The sample includes around 670,000 distinct CDR3 sequences, over 10% seen only once; the top ten take roughly 0.84%. The sequencing used PBMCs, collected before TCRalphabeta/CD19-depleted stem cell transplant. The receptor was derived from a girl aged 2-10 years with congenital amegakaryocytic thrombocytopenia, due to receive a stem cell transplant. The chain couples TRBV5-1 to TRBJ2-1; possibly TRBD2 for D (6 bases). CDR3 sequence: CASSVAEGNEQFF. CDR3 DNA: TGCGCCAGCAGCGTCGCGGAGGGGAATGAGCAGTTCTTC.